This T cell receptor (beta chain) appears in the sequencing data of a study of blood T cells in healthy people across ages. The study's findings and limits: Observed TCR beta diversity per million T cells went down as age went up. This fall followed a roughly linear course with age.

Deletions cut 7 bases from V and 2 bases from J, with 12 bases between. The CDR3 sequence is 13 residues long. Germline V gene lookup returns CDR1 SEHNR and CDR2 FQNEAQ (reference sequence). Together with a sample-barcoded 5' primer, a J-beta primer mix was included in a second PCR lasting about 6 to 11 cycles. Each CDR3 protein gets one entry after TCRdb re-called the 5' RACE reads with MiXCR. The sample has approximately 1,700,000 distinct CDR3 sequences, about two fifths seen once. About this clonotype itself: The antigen is not known.

This TCR came from a human donor in good health. The chain joins TRBV7-9 to TRBJ2-7; D unclear. Sequencing input: blood. The CDR3 spells CASTPNPPYEQYF. Here the CDR3 DNA reads TGTGCCAGCACCCCTAATCCTCCCTACGAGCAGTACTTC.